This record concerns one TCR beta chain sequence. No antigen is known for it. Clones were sequenced by immunoSEQ multiplex PCR, and TCRdb holds only the in-frame ones, with some missing. The sample includes approximately 12,000 clones, 82% seen only once; the top ten take roughly 12%. These data belong to a study of tumor-infiltrating lymphocytes in localized non-small cell lung cancer. Whole-study context: Tumor tissue and non-adjacent uninvolved lung came from each patient. Findings and limits, study-wide: Compared with uninvolved lung, tumors showed higher T cell infiltration by TCRbeta sequencing. Different pieces of the same tissue were used for each assay. Only some patients had TCR sequencing, depending on available tissue.

The germline V gene encodes CDR1 WNHNN and CDR2 SYGVQD (reference sequence). Trimming took 5 bases from V and 3 from J, leaving 8 bases between them. This CDR3 has 13 residues. The V gene is TRBV10-1, the J gene TRBJ1-3; D is undetermined. The sequencing input was uninvolved lung tissue not adjacent to the tumor. This receptor was obtained from a human donor with non-small cell lung cancer. Here the CDR3 reads CASSPSLGNTIYF. CDR3 nucleotides: TGCGCCAGCAGTCCGTCGCTTGGAAACACCATATATTTT.